These 10 T cell receptor beta chains originate from one sample sequenced in a study of beta chain features in type 1 diabetes. Overall study findings and caveats: Type 1 diabetes patients had moderately but significantly shorter TCRB CDR3s in all four CD4+ subsets.

These receptors' antigens are unknown. cDNA synthesis used the whole RNA isolate, giving expressed TCRB sequences. This table comes from immunoSEQ multiplex PCR, and its TCRdb copy is limited to in-frame clones, with some not included. The table lists 350,000 to 450,000 clones, roughly 13% of them singletons. What was sequenced was naive CD4+ T cells from blood. The receptors derive from a woman younger than 30 with type 1 diabetes.

The chain joins TRBV27 to TRBJ1-2; 9 bases fit TRBD1. Germline CDR1 is MNHEY and CDR2 is SMNVEV (reference sequence). The length of the CDR3 is 14 residues. With V trimmed by 4 bases and J by 3 bases, 3 bases remained unmatched. The CDR3 DNA reads TGTGCCAGCAGTTCGGACAGGGGCTACTATGGCTACACCTTC. This sequence encodes CASSSDRGYYGYTF.

The chain employs TRBV5-4 and TRBJ2-1; TRBD1 aligns across 8 bases. This CDR3 is built from 14 residues. Germline CDR1 is SGHNT and CDR2 is YYREEE (reference sequence). V was clipped by 0 bases and J by 10 bases; unmatched bases: 6. In DNA form, the CDR3 reads TGTGCCAGCAGCTTGGGGGCAGGGGGCGGGGAGCAGTTCTTC. Encoded protein: CASSLGAGGGEQFF.

The V and J genes are TRBV7-8 and TRBJ1-6, with 8 bases aligning to TRBD1. CDR1 is SGHVS, CDR2 FQNEAQ, per germline. V shed 5 bases, J shed 6 bases, and the junction held 6 bases outside the gene matches. The CDR3 sequence is 15 residues long. CDR3 protein: CASSIGQGANSPLHF. Written as DNA, the CDR3 is TGTGCCAGCAGCATAGGGCAGGGGGCTAATTCACCCCTCCACTTT.

This clone has only a few counts. This sample also contains other DNA sequences that code for the same CDR3. This chain links TRBV2 with TRBJ2-3; no definite D call. The CDR3 sequence is 11 residues long. Germline CDR1 SNHLY, CDR2 FYNNEI. V was cut by 6 bases and J by 2 bases, with 3 bases left in between. CDR3 bases: TGTGCCAGCAGCCTCACAGATACGCAGTATTTT. This translates into CASSLTDTQYF.

This clone was found a few times. The chain links TRBV7-2 to TRBJ2-5; 7 bases map to TRBD2. This CDR3 is 14 amino acids long. Germline V gene lookup returns CDR1 SGHTA and CDR2 FQGNSA. V trimming: 5 bases; J trimming: 5 bases; junction bases outside the gene matches: 8. The CDR3 reads CASSDSGPLETQYF. The CDR3 coding sequence is TGTGCCAGCAGCGATAGCGGGCCCCTCGAGACCCAGTACTTC.

Concerning this clone itself: Other nucleotide sequences in the sample specify the same CDR3. The gene calls are TRBV7-9 and TRBJ2-7; no definite D call. V lost 6 bases, J lost 0 bases, and 6 bases lay in between. This CDR3 has 12 amino acids. The germline gives CDR1 SEHNR, CDR2 FQNEAQ (reference sequence). In DNA form, the CDR3 reads TGTGCCAGCAGTTTGAGCTCCTACGAGCAGTACTTC. Translation gives CASSLSSYEQYF.

This sequence joins TRBV11-2 and TRBJ2-1; 8 positions agree with TRBD2. The length of the CDR3 is 14 residues. Germline CDR1 and CDR2: SGHAT and FQNNGV. V was clipped by 8 bases and J by 6 bases; unmatched bases: 9. CDR3 nucleotides: TGTGCCAGCGCACTTGGACTAGCTTCCAATGAGCAGTTCTTC. It encodes CASALGLASNEQFF.

This clone has only a few counts. Here the CDR3 reads CASSLRGESTDTQYF. CDR3 nucleotide sequence: TGCGCCAGCAGCTTACGAGGAGAGAGCACAGATACGCAGTATTTT. This chain joins TRBV5-1 and TRBJ2-3; D not certain. With 2 bases removed from V and 0 bases from J, the gap between germline ends came to 10 bases. Germline values: CDR1 SGHRS, CDR2 YFSETQ. The CDR3 totals 15 residues.

This clone came up a few times. The chain uses TRBV28 and TRBJ2-3, with 12 nucleotides matching TRBD2. Trimming removed 4 bases from V and 6 bases from J; junction bases left unmatched: 5. This CDR3 is built from 15 residues. Germline V gene sequence: CDR1 MDHEN, CDR2 SYDVKM. The CDR3 DNA reads TGTGCCAGCAGTTCCGCAGGGACTAGCGGGGATACGCAGTATTTT. Translation gives CASSSAGTSGDTQYF.

This clone has more than one count but fewer than ten. The chain recombines TRBV19 with TRBJ1-6; D unresolved. The CDR3 runs to 13 residues. Deletions cut 7 bases from V and 3 bases from J, with 7 bases between. Germline CDR1 is LNHDA and CDR2 is SQIVND (reference sequence). In DNA form, the CDR3 reads TGTGCCAGTACGCGGGTCTATAATTCACCCCTCCACTTT. Protein product: CASTRVYNSPLHF.